The source of this T cell receptor (beta chain) is a study of T cell changes during pregnancy in multiple sclerosis. This clone was seen only a few times. From germline, CDR1 is ENHRY and CDR2 SYGVKD. Trimming cost V 2 bases and J 4 bases, with 16 bases left between them. The length of the CDR3 is 16 residues. The protocol was immunoSEQ multiplex PCR, while the TCRdb copy is restricted to in-frame clones and leaves out a portion. The table lists approximately 50,000 clones, 80% to 95% of them singletons. The TCR comes from a female donor with multiple sclerosis, enrolled in a pregnancy study. The sample was CD4+ T cells from peripheral blood mononuclear cells, taken after pregnancy. The rearrangement uses TRBV10-3 and TRBJ2-3; TRBD2 is a possible D gene (6 bases). The CDR3 loop reads CAISEHTGEGADTQYF. The CDR3, as DNA: TGTGCCATCAGTGAGCACACGGGAGAGGGCGCAGATACGCAGTATTTT.